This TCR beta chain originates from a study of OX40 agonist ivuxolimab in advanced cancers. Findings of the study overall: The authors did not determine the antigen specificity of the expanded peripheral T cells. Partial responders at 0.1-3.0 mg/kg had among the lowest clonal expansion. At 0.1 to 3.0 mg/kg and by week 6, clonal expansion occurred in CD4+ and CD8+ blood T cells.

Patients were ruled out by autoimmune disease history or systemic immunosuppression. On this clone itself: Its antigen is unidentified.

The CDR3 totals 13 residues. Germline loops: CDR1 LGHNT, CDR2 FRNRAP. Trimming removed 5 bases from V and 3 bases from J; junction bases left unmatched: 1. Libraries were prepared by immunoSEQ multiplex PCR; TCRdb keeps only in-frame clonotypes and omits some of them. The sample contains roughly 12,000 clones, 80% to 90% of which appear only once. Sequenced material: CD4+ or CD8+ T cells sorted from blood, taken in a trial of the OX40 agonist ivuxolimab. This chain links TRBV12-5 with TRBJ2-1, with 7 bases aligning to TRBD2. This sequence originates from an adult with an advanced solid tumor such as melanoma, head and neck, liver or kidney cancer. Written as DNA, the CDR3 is TGTGCTAGTGGTCGGACTAGCTACAATGAGCAGTTCTTC. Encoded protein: CASGRTSYNEQFF. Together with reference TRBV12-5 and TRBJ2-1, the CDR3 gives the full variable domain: DARVTQTPRHKVTEMGQEVTMRCQPILGHNTVFWYRQTMMQGLELLAYFRNRAPLDDSGMPKDRFSAEMPDATLATLKIQPSEPRDSAVYFCASGRTSYNEQFFGPGTRLTVL.